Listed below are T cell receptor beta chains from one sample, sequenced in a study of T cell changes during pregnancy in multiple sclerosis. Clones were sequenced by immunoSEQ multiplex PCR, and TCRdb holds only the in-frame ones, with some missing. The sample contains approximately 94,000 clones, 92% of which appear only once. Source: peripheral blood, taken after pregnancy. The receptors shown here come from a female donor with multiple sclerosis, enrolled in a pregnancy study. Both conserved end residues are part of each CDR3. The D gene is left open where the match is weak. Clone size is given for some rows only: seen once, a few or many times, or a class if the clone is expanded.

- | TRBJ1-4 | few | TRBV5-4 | CASSWEVGEKLFF | TGTGCCAGCAGCTGGGAGGTAGGGGAAAAACTGTTTTTT
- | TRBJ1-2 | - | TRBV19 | CASKNPGDNGYTF | TGTGCCAGTAAAAACCCAGGGGATAATGGCTACACCTTC
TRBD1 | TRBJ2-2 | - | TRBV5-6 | CASSSYRDRDSNTGELFF | TGTGCCAGCAGCTCCTACCGGGACAGGGATTCGAACACCGGGGAGCTGTTTTTT
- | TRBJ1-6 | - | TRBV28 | CASRVSDNSPLHF | TGTGCCAGCCGAGTCTCCGATAATTCACCCCTCCACTTT
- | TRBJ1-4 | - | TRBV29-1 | CSVSQGNEKLFF | TGCAGCGTTTCCCAGGGTAATGAAAAACTGTTTTTT
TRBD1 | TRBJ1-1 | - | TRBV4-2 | CASSLRQGLSTEAFF | TGTGCCAGCAGCCTCCGACAGGGCCTTAGCACTGAAGCTTTCTTT
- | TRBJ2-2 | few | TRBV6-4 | CASSDSSDTGELFF | TGTGCCAGCAGTGACTCTAGCGACACCGGGGAGCTGTTTTTT
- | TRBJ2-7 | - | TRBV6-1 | CASTESGIPYEQYF | TGTGCCAGCACCGAGTCCGGGATCCCCTACGAGCAGTACTTC
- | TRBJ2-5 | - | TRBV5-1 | CASSLRRGAQETQYF | TGCGCCAGCAGCTTGAGGAGGGGAGCTCAAGAGACCCAGTACTTC
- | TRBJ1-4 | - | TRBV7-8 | CASSPARTAEKLFF | TGTGCCAGCAGCCCAGCCCGGACAGCTGAAAAACTGTTTTTT
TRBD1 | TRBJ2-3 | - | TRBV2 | CASLRQGIGTDTQYF | TGTGCCAGCTTACGACAGGGGATAGGGACAGATACGCAGTATTTT
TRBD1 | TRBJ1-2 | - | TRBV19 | CASSISTGDYGYTF | TGTGCCAGTAGTATATCAACAGGGGACTATGGCTACACCTTC
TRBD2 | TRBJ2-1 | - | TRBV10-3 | CAISERGGSENEQFF | TGTGCCATCAGTGAGCGGGGGGGAAGTGAGAATGAGCAGTTCTTC
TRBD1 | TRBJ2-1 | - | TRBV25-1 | CASHPGGWGNEQFF | TGTGCCAGTCACCCAGGGGGCTGGGGCAATGAGCAGTTCTTC
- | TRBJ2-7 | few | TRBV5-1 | CASSDPQGYSYEQYF | TGCGCCAGCAGCGACCCACAGGGATACTCCTACGAGCAGTACTTC
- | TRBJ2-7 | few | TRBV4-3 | CASRPRQRSNF | TGCGCCAGCAGACCGAGACAACGTTCCAACTTC
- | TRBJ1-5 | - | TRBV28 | CASSLLDGRGGNQPQHF | TGTGCCAGCAGTTTATTGGACGGGCGGGGGGGCAATCAGCCCCAGCATTTT
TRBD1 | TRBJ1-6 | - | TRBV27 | CASTSTGGGSPLHF | TGTGCCAGCACCTCGACAGGGGGCGGTTCACCCCTCCACTTT
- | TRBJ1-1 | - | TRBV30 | CAWRGRNTEAFF | TGTGCCTGGAGGGGCAGGAACACTGAAGCTTTCTTT
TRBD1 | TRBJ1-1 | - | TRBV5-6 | CASSHGTVNTEAFF | TGTGCCAGCAGCCACGGGACAGTGAACACTGAAGCTTTCTTT
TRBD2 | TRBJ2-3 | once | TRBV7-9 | CASRQGLAARSPTDTQYF | TGTGCCAGCAGACAGGGACTAGCGGCCCGGAGCCCCACAGATACGCAGTATTTT
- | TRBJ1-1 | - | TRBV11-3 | CASSLGGWMNTEAFF | TGTGCCAGCAGCTTGGGGGGTTGGATGAACACTGAAGCTTTCTTT
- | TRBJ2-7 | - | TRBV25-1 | CASSQSGEQYF | TGTGCCAGCAGTCAAAGCGGCGAGCAGTACTTC
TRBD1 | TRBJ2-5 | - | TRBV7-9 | CASEATGGGTQYF | TGTGCCTCCGAGGCGACAGGGGGGGGGACCCAGTACTTC
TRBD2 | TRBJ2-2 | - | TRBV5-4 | CASSSLSWTSGRTNTGELFF | TGTGCCAGCAGCTCATTGTCCTGGACTAGCGGGAGGACGAACACCGGGGAGCTGTTTTTT
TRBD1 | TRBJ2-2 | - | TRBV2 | CASTEDRANTGELFF | TGTGCCAGCACCGAGGACAGGGCGAACACCGGGGAGCTGTTTTTT
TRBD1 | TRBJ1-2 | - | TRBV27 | CASSPSGDRVYGYTF | TGTGCCAGCAGTCCGTCCGGGGACAGAGTTTATGGCTACACCTTC
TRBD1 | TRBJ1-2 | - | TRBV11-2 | CASSHSGTGRNYGYTF | TGTGCCAGCAGCCACTCCGGGACAGGAAGGAACTATGGCTACACCTTC
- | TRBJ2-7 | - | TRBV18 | CASSPPGGVAYEQYF | TGTGCCAGCTCACCACCTGGAGGGGTTGCCTACGAGCAGTACTTC
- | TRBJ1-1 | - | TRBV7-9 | CASSSSGGPWEAFF | TGTGCCAGCAGCTCCTCCGGAGGGCCCTGGGAAGCTTTCTTT
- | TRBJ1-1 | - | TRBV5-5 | CASSLVMNTEAFF | TGTGCCAGCAGCTTGGTCATGAACACTGAAGCTTTCTTT
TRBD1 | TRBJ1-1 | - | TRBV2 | CASSEAGQGQAFF | TGTGCCAGCAGTGAAGCGGGACAGGGTCAAGCTTTCTTT
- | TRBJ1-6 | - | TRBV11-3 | CASSYQGTYNSPLHF | TGTGCCAGCAGCTACCAGGGGACCTATAATTCACCCCTCCACTTT
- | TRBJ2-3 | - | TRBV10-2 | CASSDNPDTQYF | TGCGCCAGCAGTGATAATCCGGATACGCAGTATTTT
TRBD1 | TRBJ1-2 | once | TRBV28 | CASSSTGAGRGGYTF | TGTGCCAGCAGTTCCACAGGGGCGGGCCGTGGAGGCTACACCTTC
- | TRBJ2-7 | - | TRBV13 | CASRPRPGLSYEQYF | TGTGCCAGCAGACCTCGGCCCGGACTTTCTTACGAGCAGTACTTC
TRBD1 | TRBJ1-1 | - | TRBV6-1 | CASSEPRDRNTEAFF | TGTGCCAGCAGCGAACCCCGGGACAGGAACACTGAAGCTTTCTTT
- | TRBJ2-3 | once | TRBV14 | CASSQESSADPSTDTQYF | TGTGCCAGCAGCCAAGAATCGTCAGCGGACCCGAGCACAGATACGCAGTATTTT
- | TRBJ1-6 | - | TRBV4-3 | CASSQLQGEDSPLHF | TGCGCCAGCAGCCAATTACAGGGAGAAGATTCACCCCTCCACTTT
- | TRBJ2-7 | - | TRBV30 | CAWSVGGPTEQYF | TGTGCCTGGAGTGTCGGGGGGCCTACGGAGCAGTACTTC
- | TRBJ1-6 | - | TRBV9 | CASSVAETRNSPLHF | TGTGCCAGCAGCGTAGCCGAGACAAGGAATTCACCCCTCCACTTT
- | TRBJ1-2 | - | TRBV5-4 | CASSLPTGPYGYTF | TGTGCCAGCAGTCTACCCACAGGGCCTTATGGCTACACCTTC
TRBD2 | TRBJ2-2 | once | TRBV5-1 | CASSPGLAGANTGELFF | TGCGCCAGCAGCCCCGGACTAGCGGGGGCCAACACCGGGGAGCTGTTTTTT
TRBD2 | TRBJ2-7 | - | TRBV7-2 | CASSLTSGSSYEQYF | TGTGCCAGCAGTCTGACTAGCGGAAGCTCCTACGAGCAGTACTTC
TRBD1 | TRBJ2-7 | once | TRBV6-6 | CASSSRTGVAEQYF | TGTGCCAGCAGTTCCCGGACAGGGGTGGCCGAGCAGTACTTC
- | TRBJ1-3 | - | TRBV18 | CASSPVPGAGNTIYF | TGTGCCAGCTCACCAGTCCCCGGAGCTGGAAACACCATATATTTT
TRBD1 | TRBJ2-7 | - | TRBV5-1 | CASSSSGTAYEQYF | TGCGCCAGCAGCTCAAGTGGGACAGCCTACGAGCAGTACTTC
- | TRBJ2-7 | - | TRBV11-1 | CASSHGGSSYEQYF | TGTGCCAGCAGCCATGGGGGCAGCTCCTACGAGCAGTACTTC
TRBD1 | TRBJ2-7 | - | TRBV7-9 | CASSPDRGYDRAYEQYF | TGTGCCAGCAGCCCAGACAGGGGGTACGATCGGGCCTACGAGCAGTACTTC
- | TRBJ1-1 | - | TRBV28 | CASTLMRRVWHTEAFF | TGTGCCAGCACCCTTATGCGGAGGGTTTGGCATACTGAAGCTTTCTTT
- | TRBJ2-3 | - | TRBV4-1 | CASSQVVGVVDTQYF | TGCGCCAGCAGCCAAGTAGTAGGGGTTGTTGATACGCAGTATTTT
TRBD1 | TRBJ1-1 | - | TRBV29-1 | CSVGQGYEAFF | TGCAGCGTTGGACAGGGGTATGAAGCTTTCTTT
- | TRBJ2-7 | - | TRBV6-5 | CASSPTSNEQYF | TGTGCCAGCAGCCCGACTAGTAACGAGCAGTACTTC